The sequence of this T cell receptor beta chain was determined in a study of technical replicates of blood from a few donors. Sequencing used immunoSEQ multiplex PCR; TCRdb keeps in-frame clones, though not all of them. The table includes tens of thousands of clones, around 97% detected once. The TCR originated in a human donor in good health. Sequencing input: T cells isolated from PBMCs.

Here the CDR3 DNA reads TGCGCCAGCAGCACCGACAGGGGGCTGGAGACCCAGTACTTC. It specifies CASSTDRGLETQYF. V gene TRBV5-1 combines with J gene TRBJ2-5; 10 positions agree with TRBD1. Germline CDR1 is SGHRS and CDR2 is YFSETQ. The V and J ends lost 4 bases and 5 bases, in that order; junction bases with no gene match: 5. The CDR3 totals 14 residues.